This TCR beta chain was identified during a study of blood T cells in healthy people across ages (dated by TCRdb to about 2015). In terms of the full investigation: In model experiments, roughly one uniquely barcoded TCR beta cDNA molecule per two T cells was captured by template switching. To avoid experimental bias, donors of different ages were spread randomly across the sequencing lanes. Donors were grouped into four age groups: young (average roughly 15 years), middle-aged (approximately 41), aged (over 55) and long-lived (roughly 80). Age-related changes in TCR beta repertoire diversity were measured in the study by deep sequencing normalized with unique cDNA molecular identifiers. Two additional independent replicas of 1 million unique cDNA reads from the same blood draw were analyzed for two donors (one aged 18 to 29 and one aged 80 or older).

The CDR1 and CDR2 encoded by the germline V gene (reference sequence) are PRHDT and FYEKMQ. Relative to germline, V is missing 5 bases and J is missing 8 bases, with 8 bases of the junction outside any gene match. From its cysteine to its phenylalanine, the CDR3 spans 14 amino acids. Just the 42-base CDR3 DNA is kept, in frame starting at base 1. The receptor library was made with 5' RACE. A second roughly 7 to 12 cycle PCR used a sample-barcoded 5' primer and a J-beta primer mix. Each TCR beta cDNA molecule received a unique molecular identifier from a template-switch 5' adaptor carrying 12 random nucleotides. At least 2.5 million CDR3-containing paired-end reads were obtained from each sample. The Mint cDNA synthesis kit, primed by a TRBC-specific oligonucleotide, was used to synthesize first-strand cDNA from all RNA. Following uracil-DNA glycosylase treatment, a first 18-cycle PCR with universal primers M1SS and BC2_uni_R was performed on all cDNA. In the authors' own workflow: For normalization, 1 million high-quality reads, each with a distinct molecular identifier, were randomly selected from each sample. Reads with shared molecular identifiers were discarded instead of being binned into consensus sequences. CDR3 identification, clonotype clustering and error correction used MiTCR with a Q25 quality threshold and the strictest error-elimination algorithm. A nonparametric unseen species model using Euler transformation provided a lower-bound estimate of total TCR beta diversity. TCRdb reworked the public reads: Q25 trimming with fastp, MiXCR clone assembly, productive beta chains retained. Identical CDR3 protein sequences are pooled into one entry, listed with their most common genes and DNA. These V and J calls rely on TCRdb rather than the paper's analysis. The sample table records 1.5 million to 2 million distinct CDR3 sequences; more than 35% of these occur just once. The top ten clones comprise more than 20% of the sample.

Donors were 35 to 40 systemically healthy Caucasian individuals from Russia aged about 6 to 100 years. Around 9.8 milliliters of peripheral blood were collected from each donor into EDTA-treated Vacutainer tubes. Ficoll-Paque density-gradient centrifugation was used to isolate PBMCs, with at least 7 million per sample. Trizol reagent was used to extract total RNA from PBMCs, with at least 5 micrograms per sample. Naive CD45RAhigh/CD27high T cell percentages were measured by flow cytometry on a PBMC aliquot from every donor. What the work shows at the level of the full study, not this receptor alone: Estimates of total diversity from one million sequenced T cells were regarded as lower bounds and underestimates. As age increased, observed TCR beta diversity per million T cells dropped in a roughly linear way, and a significant reduction was already evident by age 40. The long-lived group showed more naive CD4+ T cells, fewer expanded clones and increased TCR diversity than the aged group, suggesting age selection. A strong correlation was found between observed TCR beta diversity and the percentage of naive T cells measured by flow cytometry. Bulk unsorted PBMC profiling prevented conclusive comparison of naive and antigen-experienced compartments. Donor CMV infection status was unknown, potentially confounding age-related changes in expanded clonotypes.

A remark on this clonotype: Its antigen remains unidentified. Per-base quality was not reported, and no clone a single base away is much larger than it.

The sequence was obtained from a human donor in good health. The sequencing input was blood. The chain is encoded by TRBV13 joined to TRBJ2-7, with 11 junctional bases fitting TRBD2. The CDR3 here reads CASSIRLAGFQQYF. The DNA reads TGTGCCAGCAGCATCCGACTAGCGGGGTTCCAGCAGTACTTC.